These 21 T cell receptor beta chains were all obtained from the same sample, sequenced in a study of T cells in Graves' hyperthyroidism and ophthalmopathy. Regions amplified from RNA transcripts were the TCR beta CDR3 regions. TCR CDR3 regions were first amplified by RT-PCR with HTBI primers. TCRdb passed the multiplex PCR reads through MiXCR, listing each CDR3 protein once. The sample has under 800,000 distinct CDR3 sequences, 11% to 15% seen once. The sequenced sample was blood. These TCRs come from a woman aged 18 to 35 with Graves' hyperthyroidism.

In its sample, this clonotype was seen many times. This chain links TRBV28 with TRBJ2-7, with D tentatively TRBD2 (7 bases). Trimming stripped 4 bases from V and 2 bases from J, with 12 bases between. The CDR3 extends over 14 amino acids. The germline gives CDR1 MDHEN, CDR2 SYDVKM. The CDR3 DNA follows: TGTGCCAGCAGTTGGCGGGGGCTACCCTACGAGCAGTACTTC. Translating gives CASSWRGLPYEQYF. The full variable domain, in which reference TRBV28 and TRBJ2-7 provide the parts outside the CDR3, is DVKVTQSSRYLVKRTGEKVFLECVQDMDHENMFWYRQDPGLGLRLIYFSYDVKMKEKGDIPEGYSVSREKKERFSLILESASTNQTSMYLCASSWRGLPYEQYFGPGTRLTVT.

The V gene is TRBV19, the J gene TRBJ1-2, with D hard to call. The CDR3 has 12 residues. V was pared by 9 bases and J by 8 bases, with 16 bases between. Germline V gene lookup returns CDR1 LNHDA and CDR2 SQIVND (reference sequence). CDR3 nucleotides: TGTGCCAGCAAAAACACGGGCGGCGGCTACACCTTC. Encoded protein: CASKNTGGGYTF.

At least ten counts were recorded for this clonotype. V and J are TRBV7-9 and TRBJ2-1; D remains ambiguous. Germline V gene lookup returns CDR1 SEHNR and CDR2 FQNEAQ (reference sequence). Trimming took off 0 bases at V and 13 bases at J, with 10 bases between the two ends. CDR3 length: 12 amino acids. CDR3 protein: CASSLANPHQFF. For the CDR3, the DNA is TGTGCCAGCAGCTTAGCGAACCCCCACCAGTTCTTC.

This clonotype was detected ten times or more. This chain links TRBV2 with TRBJ1-1; tentatively, D is TRBD1 (5 bases). Germline CDR1 is SNHLY and CDR2 is FYNNEI. V shed 8 bases and J shed 2 bases, with 12 bases lying between them. The CDR3 has 13 residues. Here the CDR3 DNA reads TGTGCCAGCGGGCTCAGGGTAAACACTGAAGCTTTCTTT. Protein product: CASGLRVNTEAFF.

This clonotype was found many times. The V and J genes are TRBV30 and TRBJ1-1, with 10 bases aligning to TRBD1. The CDR3 sequence is 13 residues long. J was trimmed by 5 bases and V by 5 bases; bases with no gene match: 5. Germline V gene sequence: CDR1 GTSNPN, CDR2 SVGIG (reference sequence). CDR3: CAWGDRGQTEAFF. CDR3 bases: TGTGCCTGGGGGGACAGGGGCCAGACTGAAGCTTTCTTT.

This clonotype appeared many times. The genes are TRBV20-1 and TRBJ1-1, with D uncertain. CDR3 length: 14 residues. Trimming left V 0 bases short and J 3 bases short, with 11 bases between. In germline, CDR1 is DFQATT, CDR2 SNEGSKA (reference sequence). For the CDR3, the DNA is TGCAGTGCTAGAGAGAAGCGGATGGACACTGAAGCTTTCTTT. It specifies CSAREKRMDTEAFF.

This clonotype was counted ten times or more. The chain couples TRBV7-2 to TRBJ2-7; 12 nucleotides match TRBD2. The CDR3 sequence is 16 residues long. Germline V gene lookup returns CDR1 SGHTA and CDR2 FQGNSA. Germline trimming cut 3 bases from V and 4 bases from J; bases unmatched to any gene: 7. For the CDR3, the DNA is TGTGCCAGCAGCTTCTCGACTAGCGGGAGTATTTACGAGCAGTACTTC. Its translation: CASSFSTSGSIYEQYF.

To note about this clonotype: This could be a read error, since a much larger clone is one nucleotide away. The chain couples TRBV18 to TRBJ1-6; D uncertain. The germline CDR1 and CDR2 sequences are KGHSH and LQKENI. There are 14 residues in the CDR3. Trimming shortened V by 6 bases and J by 5 bases, and 11 bases separated the two germline ends. In DNA, the CDR3 is TGTGCCAGCTCCACGGACGCCGATAATTCACCCCTCCACTTT. It translates to CASSTDADNSPLHF.

This rearrangement joins TRBV4-1 to TRBJ2-7, with D perhaps matching TRBD1 or TRBD2 (7 bases each). The V and J ends lost 1 base and 4 bases respectively, with 17 bases between them. Germline CDR1 MGHRA, CDR2 YSYEKL. The CDR3 consists of 16 residues. For the CDR3, the DNA is TGCGCCAGCAGCCAAGCCGGGGGAGGGGGCTTGTACGAGCAGTACTTC. It is translated as CASSQAGGGGLYEQYF.

This clonotype showed up many times. The chain carries TRBV9 and TRBJ1-2; 7 nucleotides align to TRBD1. This CDR3 is 16 amino acids long. The germline CDR1 and CDR2 sequences are SGDLS and YYNGEE. V lost 3 bases to trimming and J lost 0 bases; unmatched junction nucleotides: 8. CDR3 DNA: TGTGCCAGCAGCGCCGGGACACAGGGGACTAACTATGGCTACACCTTC. It yields the protein CASSAGTQGTNYGYTF.

In this sample, this clonotype turned up many times. The chain has TRBV30 and TRBJ1-4, with D tentatively TRBD1 (5 bases). This CDR3 has 16 amino acids. Germline CDR1 and CDR2: GTSNPN and SVGIG (reference sequence). V gave up 0 bases and J gave up 4 bases, with 15 bases separating them. The CDR3 DNA follows: TGTGCCTGGAGTGTAGCAGGGAGGTTTGGTAATGAAAAACTGTTTTTT. Encoded protein: CAWSVAGRFGNEKLFF.

At least ten counts were recorded for this clonotype. The chain carries TRBV4-1 and TRBJ1-2, with D uncertain. V was cut by 0 bases and J by 2 bases, with 4 bases left in between. Germline V gene data show CDR1 as MGHRA and CDR2 as YSYEKL. CDR3 length: 13 amino acids. Here the CDR3 reads CASSQDRNYGYTF. The CDR3 DNA follows: TGCGCCAGCAGCCAAGACAGAAACTATGGCTACACCTTC.

This sequence joins TRBV5-1 and TRBJ1-2; no definite D call. Trimming pared 3 bases from V and 4 bases from J, leaving 13 bases between. Germline lookup yields CDR1 SGHRS and CDR2 YFSETQ. The CDR3 is made up of 14 amino acids. The CDR3 is CASSSEGLSYGYTF. CDR3 nucleotide sequence: TGCGCCAGCAGCTCGGAAGGACTGAGCTATGGCTACACCTTC.

This clonotype occurred many times. In nucleotides, the CDR3 is TGTGCCACCAGTCGGGACAGGAACTATGGCTACACCTTC. Protein product: CATSRDRNYGYTF. V usage is TRBV24-1 and J usage is TRBJ1-2, with 8 bases fitting TRBD1. The CDR3 runs to 13 residues. Germline CDR1 KGHDR, CDR2 SFDVKD. With 6 bases clipped from V and 2 bases from J, the junction kept 1 base outside the gene matches.

This clonotype was found many times. This CDR3 reads CASSLYTLRDHRYNEQFF. DNA of the CDR3: TGTGCCAGCAGTTTATACACCCTTCGGGACCACCGATACAATGAGCAGTTCTTC. The V gene is TRBV12-3 or TRBV12-4, the J gene TRBJ2-1; either TRBD1 or TRBD2 may fit D (5 bases each). The CDR3 sequence is 18 residues long. Trimming removed 2 bases from V and 4 bases from J, with 21 bases in between.

Many counts were recorded for this clonotype. V gene TRBV30 combines with J gene TRBJ2-1; 11 bases agree with TRBD2. Germline CDR1 reads GTSNPN; CDR2 reads SVGIG (reference sequence). Losses at the gene ends were 3 bases for V and 5 bases for J; bases not matched to a gene: 3. The CDR3 has 14 residues. CDR3 bases: TGTGCCTGGAGACTAGCGGGAGCGAACAATGAGCAGTTCTTC. Its protein product is CAWRLAGANNEQFF.

This clonotype was counted ten times or more. This chain links TRBV7-9 with TRBJ2-4; a weak D match, TRBD2 (6 bases). This CDR3 is 17 amino acids long. Trimming removed 1 base from V and 1 base from J, with 14 bases in between. Germline CDR1 is SEHNR and CDR2 is FQNEAQ (reference sequence). The CDR3 DNA is TGTGCCAGCAGCTTAGGAAGTGCGGGACGGGCCAAAAACATTCAGTACTTC. This translates into CASSLGSAGRAKNIQYF.

This clonotype was observed at least ten times. The CDR3 coding sequence is TGTGCCACCAGTGACAACACCGGGACTAGCGGATACAATGAGCAGTTCTTC. This gives the protein CATSDNTGTSGYNEQFF. The genes are TRBV24-1 and TRBJ2-1; 11 nucleotides match TRBD2. The CDR3 is made up of 17 amino acids. Germline CDR1 KGHDR, CDR2 SFDVKD. After removal of 4 bases from V and 4 bases from J, the junction contained 8 bases not matched to a gene.

As for this clonotype: A read error may explain this, as a much larger clone is one base away. This is likely a read error, given that the CDR3 carries no conserved phenylalanine or tryptophan at its end. The chain combines TRBV6-5 with TRBJ2-1; D may be TRBD2 (6 bases). V was pared by 4 bases and J by 4 bases, with 14 bases between. Germline CDR1 and CDR2: MNHEY and SVGAGI. The CDR3 has 15 residues. The CDR3 coding sequence is TGTGCCAGCAGTTCCAAGCGGGTCGATTACAATGAGCAGTTCCTC. Translated: CASSSKRVDYNEQFL.

This clonotype has just a few counts. DNA for the CDR3: TGCAGTGCCCCTCCCCCCGGGGGTCGGGAAAAACTGTTTTTT. This codes for CSAPPPGGREKLFF. The chain has TRBV20-1 and TRBJ1-4, with D perhaps TRBD1 (5 bases). CDR3 length: 14 amino acids. Germline V gene sequence: CDR1 DFQATT, CDR2 SNEGSKA (reference sequence). V lost 6 bases to trimming and J lost 8 bases, with 19 bases between them.

At least ten counts were recorded for this clonotype. The chain is built from TRBV20-1 and TRBJ2-1; D gene unclear. The CDR3 sequence is 15 residues long. Germline V gene lookup returns CDR1 DFQATT and CDR2 SNEGSKA (reference sequence). With 3 bases removed from V and 0 bases from J, the gap between germline ends came to 12 bases. The CDR3 DNA reads TGCAGTGCTAGTGGGCTTCTATCCTCCTACAATGAGCAGTTCTTC. Its translation: CSASGLLSSYNEQFF.